This T cell receptor beta chain was recorded in a study of tumor-infiltrating lymphocytes in primary liver carcinoma. Study-level background: Subjects consisted of male and female patients aged 30 to 69 years.

Unsorted whole blood supplied the RNA, and germline DNA was extracted too. Study-level points and caveats: Relative to tumor region pairs, the tumor-adjacent and tumor-blood pairs showed overlap that was lower. Tumor tissue displayed a significantly greater top-250-clone fraction than blood (p = 0.039).

Note on this clonotype: Its antigen is unidentified.

CDR3 length: 14 residues. Germline assignment: CDR1 MDHEN and CDR2 SYDVKM. The germline V and J ends were trimmed by 4 bases and 3 bases, with 13 bases remaining between them. Priming with a constant-region primer yielded TCR beta cDNA from roughly 490 ng total RNA. Three nested multiplex PCR rounds of slightly modified ARM-PCR generated TCR beta libraries. The first two PCR rounds used TRBV1-TRBV30 primers with a Cbeta primer, 9 to 11 cycles each. Each CDR3 protein is one row after TCRdb ran MiXCR on the multiplex PCR reads. The table has 180,000 or so distinct CDR3 sequences, over 50% seen once. This TCR was sampled from a man aged 35-49 years with primary liver carcinoma and hepatitis B virus infection. The rearrangement joins TRBV28 to TRBJ2-7, with D maybe TRBD1 (5 bases). Sequencing used peripheral blood. The CDR3, as DNA: TGTGCCAGCAGTTCAATCGGGCAGGGCTACGAGCAGTACTTC. Translated, it gives CASSSIGQGYEQYF.